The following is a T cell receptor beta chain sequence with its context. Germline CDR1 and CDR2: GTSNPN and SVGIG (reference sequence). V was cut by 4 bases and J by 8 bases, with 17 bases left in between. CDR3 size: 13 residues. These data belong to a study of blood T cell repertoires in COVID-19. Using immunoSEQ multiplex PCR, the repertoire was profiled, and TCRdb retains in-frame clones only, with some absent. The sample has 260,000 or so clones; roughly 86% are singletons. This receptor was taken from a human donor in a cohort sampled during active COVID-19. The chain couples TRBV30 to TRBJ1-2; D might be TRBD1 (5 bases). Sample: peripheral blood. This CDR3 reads CAWKDISLGGYTF. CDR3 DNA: TGTGCCTGGAAGGACATCTCCTTGGGGGGCTACACCTTC.